A single sample is the source of the 2 T cell receptor beta chains below, sequenced in a study of blood T cell repertoires in COVID-19. The table came from immunoSEQ multiplex PCR; TCRdb's copy has only in-frame clones and leaves some out. The sample holds fewer than 300,000 clones; 83% are singletons and the top ten take over 8.5%. The sample comprised peripheral blood. These receptors all stem from a woman aged 45-65 years who had recovered from COVID-19.

CDR3 sequence (DNA): TGTGCCAGCAGCCGGACTAGCGGGGCTAGCACAGATACGCAGTATTTT. This translates into CASSRTSGASTDTQYF. This chain links TRBV11-3 with TRBJ2-3, with 12 nucleotides matching TRBD2. Germline CDR1 reads SGHNT; CDR2 reads YENEEA. This CDR3 is built from 16 residues. V was pared by 5 bases and J by 0 bases, with 3 bases of the junction left unmatched.

This sequence joins TRBV4-3 and TRBJ2-1, with a tentative D call TRBD1 (6 bases). Trimming took off 1 base at V and 9 bases at J, with 25 bases between the two ends. The CDR3 length is 18 residues. The germline V gene encodes CDR1 LGHNA and CDR2 YSLEER. The CDR3 protein is CASSQALEQGYTGSEQFF. In DNA, the CDR3 is TGCGCCAGCAGCCAAGCGCTGGAGCAGGGGTACACTGGGAGTGAGCAGTTCTTC.